The entry below describes one T cell receptor (beta chain). The CDR3 is made up of 11 amino acids. V dropped 7 bases and J dropped 5 bases, with 8 bases sitting between them. Germline loops: CDR1 LNHDA, CDR2 SQIVND (reference sequence). The record originates from a study of blood T cell repertoires in COVID-19. Libraries were prepared by immunoSEQ multiplex PCR; TCRdb keeps only in-frame clonotypes and omits some of them. The table includes about 71,000 clones, 82% detected once. This rearrangement joins TRBV19 to TRBJ1-2; possible D gene TRBD1, 6 bases. The sequenced sample was peripheral blood. This clonotype originated in a woman over 75 with acute or convalescent COVID-19. CDR3 in DNA: TGTGCCAGTATCCAGGGGTATGGCTACACCTTC. Translated: CASIQGYGYTF.